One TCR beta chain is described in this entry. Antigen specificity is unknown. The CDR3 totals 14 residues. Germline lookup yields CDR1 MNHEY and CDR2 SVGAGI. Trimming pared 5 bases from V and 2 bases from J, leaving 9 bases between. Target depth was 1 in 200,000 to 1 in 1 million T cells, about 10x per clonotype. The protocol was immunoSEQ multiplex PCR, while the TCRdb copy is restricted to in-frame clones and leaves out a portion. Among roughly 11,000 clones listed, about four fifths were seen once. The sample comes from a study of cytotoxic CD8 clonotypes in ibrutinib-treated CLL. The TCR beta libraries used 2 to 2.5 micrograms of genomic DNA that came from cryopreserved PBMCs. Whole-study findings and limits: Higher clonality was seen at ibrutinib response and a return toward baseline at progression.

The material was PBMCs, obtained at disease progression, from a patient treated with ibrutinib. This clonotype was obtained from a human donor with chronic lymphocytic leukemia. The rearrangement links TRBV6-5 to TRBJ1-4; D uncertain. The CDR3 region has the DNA TGTGCCAGCAGTCTCAGCCTCACTAATGAAAAACTGTTTTTT. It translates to CASSLSLTNEKLFF.